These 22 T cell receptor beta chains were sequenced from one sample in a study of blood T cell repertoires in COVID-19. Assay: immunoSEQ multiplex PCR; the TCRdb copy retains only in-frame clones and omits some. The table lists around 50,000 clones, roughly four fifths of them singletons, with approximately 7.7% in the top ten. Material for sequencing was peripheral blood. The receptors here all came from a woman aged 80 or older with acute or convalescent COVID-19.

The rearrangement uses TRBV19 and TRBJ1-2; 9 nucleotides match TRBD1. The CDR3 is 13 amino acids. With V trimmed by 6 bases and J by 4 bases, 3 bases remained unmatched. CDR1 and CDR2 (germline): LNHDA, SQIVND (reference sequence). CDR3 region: CASSPQGAYGYTF. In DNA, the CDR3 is TGTGCCAGTAGCCCACAGGGGGCCTATGGCTACACCTTC.

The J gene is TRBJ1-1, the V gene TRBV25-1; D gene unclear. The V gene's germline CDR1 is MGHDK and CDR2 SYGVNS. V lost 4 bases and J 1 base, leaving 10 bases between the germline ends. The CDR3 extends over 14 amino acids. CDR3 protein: CASSAAGWNTEAFF. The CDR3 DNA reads TGTGCCAGCAGTGCGGCAGGCTGGAACACTGAAGCTTTCTTT.

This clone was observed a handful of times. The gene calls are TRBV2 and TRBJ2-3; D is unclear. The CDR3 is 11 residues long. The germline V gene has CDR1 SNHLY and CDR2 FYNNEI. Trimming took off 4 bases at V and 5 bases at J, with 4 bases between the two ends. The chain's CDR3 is CASSGVDTQYF. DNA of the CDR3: TGTGCCAGCAGTGGAGTAGATACGCAGTATTTT. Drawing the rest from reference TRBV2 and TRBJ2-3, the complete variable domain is EPEVTQTPSHQVTQMGQEVILRCVPISNHLYFYWYRQILGQKVEFLVSFYNNEISEKSEIFDDQFSVERPDGSNFTLKIRSTKLEDSAMYFCASSGVDTQYFGPGTRLTVL.

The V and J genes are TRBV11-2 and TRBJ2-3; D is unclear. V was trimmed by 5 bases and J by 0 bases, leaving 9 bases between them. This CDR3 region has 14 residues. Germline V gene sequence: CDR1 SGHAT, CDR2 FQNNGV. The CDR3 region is CASSLPGSTDTQYF. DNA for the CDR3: TGTGCCAGCAGCCTGCCCGGGAGCACAGATACGCAGTATTTT.

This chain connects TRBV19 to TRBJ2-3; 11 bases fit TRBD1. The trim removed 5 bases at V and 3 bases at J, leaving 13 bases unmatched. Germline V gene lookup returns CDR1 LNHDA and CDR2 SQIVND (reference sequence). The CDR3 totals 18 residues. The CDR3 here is CASSSRPSGTGGTDTQYF. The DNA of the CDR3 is TGTGCCAGTAGTTCCAGACCGTCCGGGACAGGGGGGACAGATACGCAGTATTTT.

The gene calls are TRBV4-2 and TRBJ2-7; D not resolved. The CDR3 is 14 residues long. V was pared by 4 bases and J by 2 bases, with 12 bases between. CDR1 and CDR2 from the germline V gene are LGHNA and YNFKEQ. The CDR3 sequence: CASSRTVPTYEQYF. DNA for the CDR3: TGTGCCAGCAGCCGAACAGTGCCGACCTACGAGCAGTACTTC.

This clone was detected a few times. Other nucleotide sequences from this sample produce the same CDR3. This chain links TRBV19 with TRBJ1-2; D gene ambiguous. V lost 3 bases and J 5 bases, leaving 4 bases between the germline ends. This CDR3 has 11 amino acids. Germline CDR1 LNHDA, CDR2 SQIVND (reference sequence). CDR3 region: CASSMTYGYTF. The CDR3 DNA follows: TGTGCCAGTAGTATGACATATGGCTACACCTTC.

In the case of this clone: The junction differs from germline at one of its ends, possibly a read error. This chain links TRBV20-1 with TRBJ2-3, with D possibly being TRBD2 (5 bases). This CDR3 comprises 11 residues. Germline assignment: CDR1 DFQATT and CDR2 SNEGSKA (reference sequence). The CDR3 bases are TGCAGTGCTCGAGAGCGGGATACGCAGTATTTT. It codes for CSARERDTQYF.

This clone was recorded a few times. The CDR3 nucleotides read TGTGCCAGCACTTTGCGACAGACGAACACTGAAGCTTTCTTT. This gives the protein CASTLRQTNTEAFF. The chain is built from TRBV2 and TRBJ1-1, with a possible D match to TRBD1 (5 bases). V lost 7 bases to trimming and J lost 1 base, with 13 bases between them. The germline gives CDR1 SNHLY, CDR2 FYNNEI. This CDR3 region has 14 residues.

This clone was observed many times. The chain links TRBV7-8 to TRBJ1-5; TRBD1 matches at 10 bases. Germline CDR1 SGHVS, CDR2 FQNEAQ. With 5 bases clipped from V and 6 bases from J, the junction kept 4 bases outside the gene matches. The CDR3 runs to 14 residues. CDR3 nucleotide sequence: TGTGCCAGCAGCCACCGGGACAGGGGTCAGCCCCAGCATTTT. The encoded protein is CASSHRDRGQPQHF.

CDR3 bases: TGTGCCAGCAGACCTGACAGGTACTCTGGAAACACCATATATTTT. Amino acids: CASRPDRYSGNTIYF. The chain uses TRBV6-5 and TRBJ1-3, with a possible D match to TRBD1 (6 bases). CDR3 length equals 15 residues. Germline CDR1 and CDR2: MNHEY and SVGAGI. Trimming shortened V by 6 bases and J by 0 bases, and 12 bases separated the two germline ends.

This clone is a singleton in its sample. CDR3 nucleotides: TGTGCCAGCAGTAGACTAGCGGGGGGGGCAGATACGCAGTATTTT. This gives the protein CASSRLAGGADTQYF. This sequence joins TRBV2 and TRBJ2-3, with 14 bases that match TRBD2. CDR3 length: 15 amino acids. V lost 5 bases, J lost 4 bases, and 2 bases stayed unmatched. From germline, CDR1 is SNHLY and CDR2 FYNNEI. The full variable domain, in which reference TRBV2 and TRBJ2-3 provide the parts outside the CDR3, is EPEVTQTPSHQVTQMGQEVILRCVPISNHLYFYWYRQILGQKVEFLVSFYNNEISEKSEIFDDQFSVERPDGSNFTLKIRSTKLEDSAMYFCASSRLAGGADTQYFGPGTRLTVL.

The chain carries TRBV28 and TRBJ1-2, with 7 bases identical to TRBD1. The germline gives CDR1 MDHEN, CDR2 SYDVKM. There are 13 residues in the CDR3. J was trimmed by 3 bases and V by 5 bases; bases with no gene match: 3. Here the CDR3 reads CASSPGTDYGYTF. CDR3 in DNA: TGTGCCAGCAGTCCCGGGACAGACTATGGCTACACCTTC.

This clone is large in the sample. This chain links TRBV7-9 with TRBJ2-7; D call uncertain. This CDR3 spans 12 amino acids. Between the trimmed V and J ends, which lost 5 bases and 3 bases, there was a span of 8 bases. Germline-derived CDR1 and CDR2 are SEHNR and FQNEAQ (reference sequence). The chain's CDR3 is CASSQRLYEQYF. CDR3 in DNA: TGTGCCAGCAGCCAACGACTCTACGAGCAGTACTTC.

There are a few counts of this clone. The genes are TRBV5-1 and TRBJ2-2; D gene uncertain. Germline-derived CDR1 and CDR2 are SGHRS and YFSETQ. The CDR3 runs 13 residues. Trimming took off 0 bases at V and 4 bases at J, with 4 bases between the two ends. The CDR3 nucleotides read TGCGCCAGCAGCTTGGACAGCACCGGGGAGCTGTTTTTT. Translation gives CASSLDSTGELFF.

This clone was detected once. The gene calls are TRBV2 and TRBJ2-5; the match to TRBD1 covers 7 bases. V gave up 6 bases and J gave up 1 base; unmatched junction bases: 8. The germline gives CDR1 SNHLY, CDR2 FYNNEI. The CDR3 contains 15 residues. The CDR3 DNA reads TGTGCCAGCAGACAACGACAGGGTATCCAAGAGACCCAGTACTTC. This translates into CASRQRQGIQETQYF.

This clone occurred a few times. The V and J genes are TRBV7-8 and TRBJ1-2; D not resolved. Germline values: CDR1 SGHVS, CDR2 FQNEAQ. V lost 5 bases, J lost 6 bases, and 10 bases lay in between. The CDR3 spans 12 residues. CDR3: CASSLHRDGYTF. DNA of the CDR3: TGTGCCAGCAGCCTGCACAGAGATGGCTACACCTTC.

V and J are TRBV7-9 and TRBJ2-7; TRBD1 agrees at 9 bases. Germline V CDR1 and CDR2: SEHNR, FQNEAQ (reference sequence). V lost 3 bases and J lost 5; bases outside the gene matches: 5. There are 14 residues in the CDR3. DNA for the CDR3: TGTGCCAGCAGCTTGACAGGGGGGTTCGACGAGCAGTACTTC. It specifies CASSLTGGFDEQYF.

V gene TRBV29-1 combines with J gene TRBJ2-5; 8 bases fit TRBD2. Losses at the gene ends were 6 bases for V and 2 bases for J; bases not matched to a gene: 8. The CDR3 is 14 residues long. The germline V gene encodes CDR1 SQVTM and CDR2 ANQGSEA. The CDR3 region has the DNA TGCAGCGTCCAACCGGGGGGGAGACAAGAGACCCAGTACTTC. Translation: CSVQPGGRQETQYF.

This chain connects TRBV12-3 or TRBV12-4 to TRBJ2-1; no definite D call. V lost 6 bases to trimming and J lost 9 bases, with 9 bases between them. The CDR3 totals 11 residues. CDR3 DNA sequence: TGTGCCAGCAGCACTTTGCTTGAGCAGTTCTTC. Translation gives CASSTLLEQFF.

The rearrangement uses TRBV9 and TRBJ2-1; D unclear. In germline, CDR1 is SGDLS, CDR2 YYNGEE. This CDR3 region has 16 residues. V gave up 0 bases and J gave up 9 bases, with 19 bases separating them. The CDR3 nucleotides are TGTGCCAGCAGCGTAGCTACCGCATTCATCGGTGCTGAGCAGTTCTTC. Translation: CASSVATAFIGAEQFF.

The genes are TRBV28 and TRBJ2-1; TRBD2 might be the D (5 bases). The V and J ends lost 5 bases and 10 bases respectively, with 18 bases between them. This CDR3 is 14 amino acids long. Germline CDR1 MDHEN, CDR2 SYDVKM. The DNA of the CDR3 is TGTGCCAGCAGTCCCTGGACGGGAATCCGGGAGCAGTTCTTC. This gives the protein CASSPWTGIREQFF.